The 25 T cell receptor beta chains listed next were all sequenced from one sample in a study of CD8 T cells in Susac syndrome. Random-hexamer reverse transcription was applied to roughly 0.5 to 1 ug RNA. TCRdb re-derived calls from the immunoSEQ multiplex PCR reads in MiXCR, one entry per CDR3 protein. The sample has approximately 74,000 distinct CDR3 sequences; about 94% are singletons. The sample consisted of CD8+ T cells from PBMCs. These receptors all come from a human donor with Susac syndrome.

The genes are TRBV12-3 or TRBV12-4 and TRBJ2-1; D is unresolved. V was pared by 7 bases and J by 7 bases, with 11 bases between. This CDR3 region has 12 residues. CDR3 in amino acids: CASTHPGNEQFF. CDR3 bases: TGTGCCAGCACACACCCTGGAAATGAGCAGTTCTTC.

CDR3: CSGTAGAGTGELFF. The DNA for the CDR3 is TGCAGCGGAACAGCGGGGGCAGGCACCGGGGAGCTGTTTTTT. The chain uses TRBV29-1 and TRBJ2-2; TRBD2 aligns across 8 bases. With V trimmed by 7 bases and J by 4 bases, 8 bases remained unmatched. Germline V gene lookup returns CDR1 SQVTM and CDR2 ANQGSEA. The CDR3 has 14 residues.

This chain joins TRBV29-1 and TRBJ2-7; D is unresolved. Trimming took off 0 bases at V and 0 bases at J, with 9 bases between the two ends. This CDR3 is 14 amino acids long. The germline V gene has CDR1 SQVTM and CDR2 ANQGSEA. CDR3 DNA sequence: TGCAGCGTTGAAGATTATTCGACCTCCTACGAGCAGTACTTC. This encodes CSVEDYSTSYEQYF.

This clonotype occurred once. The V and J genes are TRBV29-1 and TRBJ1-1; D gene uncertain. Trimming cost V 1 base and J 8 bases, with 23 bases left between them. The CDR3 length is 16 residues. Germline assignment: CDR1 SQVTM and CDR2 ANQGSEA. This CDR3 reads CSVEGEVRGITAEAFF. CDR3 nucleotide sequence: TGCAGCGTTGAAGGTGAAGTAAGAGGGATAACCGCCGAAGCTTTCTTT.

This sequence joins TRBV12-3 or TRBV12-4 and TRBJ2-6; D gene ambiguous. This CDR3 is 15 amino acids long. Trimming removed 1 base from V and 2 bases from J, with 6 bases in between. CDR3 DNA: TGTGCCAGCAGTTTAGAGAGAGCTGGGGCCAACGTCCTGACTTTC. Translation gives CASSLERAGANVLTF.

This clonotype showed up just a few times. The chain combines TRBV15 with TRBJ1-5; TRBD1 is a possible D gene (6 bases). This CDR3 is built from 16 residues. The V gene's germline CDR1 is LNHNV and CDR2 YYDKDF (reference sequence). The V and J ends lost 0 bases and 9 bases respectively, with 18 bases between them. The DNA for the CDR3 is TGTGCCACCAGCAGAGAAGGGGGAGCAGGGGATGTGCCCCAGCATTTT. Amino acids: CATSREGGAGDVPQHF. Full variable domain (remainder filled in from reference TRBV15 and TRBJ1-5): DAMVIQNPRYQVTQFGKPVTLSCSQTLNHNVMYWYQQKSSQAPKLLFHYYDKDFNNEADTPDNFQSRRPNTSFCFLDIRSPGLGDTAMYLCATSREGGAGDVPQHFGDGTRLSIL.

V is TRBV4-3 and J is TRBJ1-3, with D perhaps matching TRBD1 (5 bases). Trimming took 2 bases from V and 0 from J, leaving 17 bases between them. The germline gives CDR1 LGHNA, CDR2 YSLEER. This CDR3 has 18 residues. The CDR3 DNA follows: TGCGCCAGCAGCCAATTTGAAAGGGGCCCGAGCTCTGGAAACACCATATATTTT. It translates to CASSQFERGPSSGNTIYF.

The chain combines TRBV11-2 with TRBJ2-7, with D perhaps matching TRBD2 (5 bases). Trimming removed 5 bases at V and 3 bases at J, with 17 bases between. This CDR3 comprises 15 residues. Germline lookup yields CDR1 SGHAT and CDR2 FQNNGV. CDR3 nucleotides: TGTGCCAGCAGCCCCACCGTCAGGCGGGTCTACGAGCAGTACTTC. Amino acids: CASSPTVRRVYEQYF.

V is TRBV15 and J is TRBJ2-7, with 8 bases lining up with TRBD1. The CDR3 length is 14 residues. Germline CDR1 reads LNHNV; CDR2 reads YYDKDF (reference sequence). Trimming took 4 bases from V and 5 from J; bases not matched to a gene: 7. CDR3 sequence: CATSIDMGQDEQYF. CDR3 DNA sequence: TGTGCCACCAGCATCGATATGGGACAGGACGAGCAGTACTTC.

V gene TRBV5-4 combines with J gene TRBJ2-3, with D unclear. The V gene's germline CDR1 is SGHNT and CDR2 YYREEE (reference sequence). Trimming removed 7 bases from V and 1 base from J, with 4 bases in between. The CDR3 has 11 residues. CDR3 sequence (DNA): TGTGCCAGCCTTCGCACAGATACGCAGTATTTT. Translating gives CASLRTDTQYF. Drawing the rest from reference TRBV5-4 and TRBJ2-3, the complete variable domain is ETGVTQSPTHLIKTRGQQVTLRCSSQSGHNTVSWYQQALGQGPQFIFQYYREEENGRGNFPPRFSGLQFPNYSSELNVNALELDDSALYLCASLRTDTQYFGPGTRLTVL.

This chain connects TRBV5-1 to TRBJ2-3; D not certain. Trimming cost V 0 bases and J 2 bases, with 7 bases left between them. The CDR3 covers 14 residues. CDR1 is SGHRS, CDR2 YFSETQ, per germline. The CDR3 nucleotides are TGCGCCAGCAGCTTGGGCCCCAACACAGATACGCAGTATTTT. This translates into CASSLGPNTDTQYF.

This rearrangement joins TRBV7-3 to TRBJ2-1; D remains unclear. V was pared by 5 bases and J by 0 bases, with 14 bases between. CDR1 and CDR2 from the germline V gene are SGHTA and FQGTGA. There are 16 residues in the CDR3. The CDR3 DNA follows: TGTGCCAGCAGCCTTTTCCCGAAGCGCTCCTACAATGAGCAGTTCTTC. Amino acids: CASSLFPKRSYNEQFF.

This chain joins TRBV20-1 and TRBJ1-1; D gene uncertain. V lost 5 bases to trimming and J lost 0 bases, with 19 bases between them. The CDR3 covers 16 residues. CDR1 and CDR2 from the germline V gene are DFQATT and SNEGSKA (reference sequence). The CDR3 loop reads CSAPNSGVALNTEAFF. Here the CDR3 DNA reads TGCAGTGCTCCCAACAGTGGAGTGGCCCTGAACACTGAAGCTTTCTTT.

The rearrangement joins TRBV7-3 to TRBJ2-7; perhaps TRBD2 as D (6 bases). Per the germline V gene, CDR1 is SGHTA and CDR2 is FQGTGA. The CDR3 sequence is 15 residues long. Trimming removed 5 bases from V and 6 bases from J, with 20 bases in between. The CDR3, as DNA: TGTGCCAGCAGCCCCTCGGCGGAGGGAAGTTTCGAGCAGTACTTC. Residues: CASSPSAEGSFEQYF.

The rearrangement uses TRBV7-6 and TRBJ2-7; D uncertain. Trimming removed 0 bases from V and 3 bases from J, with 9 bases in between. The CDR3 has 14 amino acids. From germline, CDR1 is SGHVS and CDR2 FNYEAQ. The CDR3 DNA reads TGTGCCAGCAGCTTAGCGGCCAGCCTCTACGAGCAGTACTTC. Protein sequence: CASSLAASLYEQYF.

The chain uses TRBV20-1 and TRBJ2-1, with D perhaps matching TRBD2 (6 bases). Germline CDR1 is DFQATT and CDR2 is SNEGSKA (reference sequence). CDR3 length equals 12 residues. Trimming removed 7 bases at V and 5 bases at J, with 12 bases between. The CDR3 protein is CSVWGRNNEQFF. DNA of the CDR3: TGCAGTGTGTGGGGGAGGAACAATGAGCAGTTCTTC.

This chain joins TRBV12-3 or TRBV12-4 and TRBJ2-7; 7 nucleotides agree with TRBD1. The CDR3 is 14 amino acids. The ends lost 8 bases at V and 2 bases at J; junction bases unmatched: 9. The CDR3 loop is CASGGQATTYEQYF. CDR3 in DNA: TGTGCCAGCGGCGGACAGGCCACTACCTACGAGCAGTACTTC.

The chain links TRBV5-6 to TRBJ2-7; the match to TRBD2 covers 7 bases. The V gene's germline CDR1 is SGHDT and CDR2 YYEEEE. Trimming took 4 bases from V and 2 from J; bases not matched to a gene: 9. This CDR3 has 15 amino acids. The CDR3 reads CASSPMQREAYEQYF. CDR3 DNA sequence: TGTGCCAGCAGCCCGATGCAGCGGGAAGCCTACGAGCAGTACTTC.

The V call is TRBV7-6, the J call TRBJ2-1; unclear D gene. Germline V lookup: CDR1 SGHVS, CDR2 FNYEAQ. The CDR3 is 12 residues long. V lost 6 bases to trimming and J lost 4 bases, with 7 bases between them. The CDR3 DNA is TGTGCCAGCAGTTTCCGGTACAATGAGCAGTTCTTC. This translates into CASSFRYNEQFF.

As DNA, the CDR3 is TGTGCCAGCAGCCGGACAGGGGGCTCCTACGAGCAGTACTTC. It translates to CASSRTGGSYEQYF. The chain employs TRBV28 and TRBJ2-7; 10 bases line up with TRBD1. This CDR3 has 14 residues. Germline V lookup: CDR1 MDHEN, CDR2 SYDVKM. J was trimmed by 0 bases and V by 6 bases; bases with no gene match: 2. Filled out from reference TRBV28 and TRBJ2-7, the complete variable domain reads DVKVTQSSRYLVKRTGEKVFLECVQDMDHENMFWYRQDPGLGLRLIYFSYDVKMKEKGDIPEGYSVSREKKERFSLILESASTNQTSMYLCASSRTGGSYEQYFGPGTRLTVT.

The chain links TRBV6-5 to TRBJ2-2; D gene unclear. The CDR3 covers 15 residues. The V gene's germline CDR1 is MNHEY and CDR2 SVGAGI. Trimming cost V 8 bases and J 1 base, with 14 bases left between them. In DNA form, the CDR3 reads TGTGCCAGCGGGCCTGACCCAGGGAACACCGGGGAGCTGTTTTTT. It encodes CASGPDPGNTGELFF.

This chain links TRBV6-5 with TRBJ2-7; 11 bases line up with TRBD2. The V gene's germline CDR1 is MNHEY and CDR2 SVGAGI. V shed 6 bases, J shed 2 bases, and the junction held 6 bases outside the gene matches. The CDR3 runs 15 residues. This chain's CDR3 is CASRVIAGGPYEQYF. CDR3 bases: TGTGCCAGCAGGGTGATAGCGGGAGGGCCCTACGAGCAGTACTTC.

V gene TRBV20-1 combines with J gene TRBJ2-7; no clear D. This CDR3 comprises 12 residues. V lost 3 bases, J lost 2 bases, and 8 bases lay in between. CDR1 is DFQATT, CDR2 SNEGSKA, per germline (reference sequence). CDR3 loop: CSASPRAYEQYF. The CDR3, as DNA: TGCAGTGCTAGCCCAAGAGCCTACGAGCAGTACTTC.

The V and J genes are TRBV19 and TRBJ2-1; D remains unclear. This CDR3 has 11 residues. Germline V gene data show CDR1 as LNHDA and CDR2 as SQIVND (reference sequence). V was cut by 3 bases and J by 9 bases, with 6 bases left in between. In nucleotides, the CDR3 is TGTGCCAGTAGTATGGCGACTGAGCAGTTCTTC. It is translated as CASSMATEQFF.

With respect to this clonotype: The junction departs from the called germline gene at one end, perhaps through a read error. CDR3 protein: CASSLQTDSGTGYAF. CDR3 coding DNA: TGTGCCAGCAGTTTACAGACGGACTCCGGGACAGGGTACGCCTTC. The gene calls are TRBV12-3 or TRBV12-4 and TRBJ1-2; 9 bases align to TRBD1. The CDR3 has 15 amino acids.